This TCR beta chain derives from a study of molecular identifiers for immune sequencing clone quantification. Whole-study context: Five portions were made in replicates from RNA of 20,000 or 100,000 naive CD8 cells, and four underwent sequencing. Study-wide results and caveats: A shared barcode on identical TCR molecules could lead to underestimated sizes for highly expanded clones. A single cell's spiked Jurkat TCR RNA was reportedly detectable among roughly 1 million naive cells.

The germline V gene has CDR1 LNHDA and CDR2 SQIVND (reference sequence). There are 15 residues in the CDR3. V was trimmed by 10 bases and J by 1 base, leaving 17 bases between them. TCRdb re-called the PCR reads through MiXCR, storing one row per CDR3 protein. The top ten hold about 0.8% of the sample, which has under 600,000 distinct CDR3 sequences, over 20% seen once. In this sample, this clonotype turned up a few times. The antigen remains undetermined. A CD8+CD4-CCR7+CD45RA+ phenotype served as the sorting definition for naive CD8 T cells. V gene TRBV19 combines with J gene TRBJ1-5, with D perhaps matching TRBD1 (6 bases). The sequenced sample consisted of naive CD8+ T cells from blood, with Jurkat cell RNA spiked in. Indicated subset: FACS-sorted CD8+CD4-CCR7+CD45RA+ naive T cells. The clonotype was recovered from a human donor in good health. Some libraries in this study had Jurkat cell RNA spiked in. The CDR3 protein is CATNQGFRSNQPQHF. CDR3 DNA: TGTGCCACTAACCAGGGGTTTAGAAGCAATCAGCCCCAGCATTTT.